These 25 T cell receptor beta chains were all obtained from the same sample, sequenced in a study of cytomegalovirus exposure and HLA in healthy donors. TCRdb's table, derived via immunoSEQ multiplex PCR, lists solely in-frame clones and lacks some. The table includes about 140,000 clones, approximately 93% detected once. Specimen: PBMCs. Receptors originate from a man between 18 and 35 years old in good health and CMV-seronegative.

V and J are TRBV7-2 and TRBJ2-7, with D possibly TRBD2 on 6 matching bases. V lost 6 bases, J lost 2 bases, and 11 bases lay in between. Germline CDR1 reads SGHTA; CDR2 reads FQGNSA. The CDR3 covers 13 residues. CDR3 bases: TGTGCCAGCAGTTCACCTAGCGCCTACGAGCAGTACTTC. Protein product: CASSSPSAYEQYF.

This clone was recorded only once. The V call is TRBV7-8, the J call TRBJ2-1; maybe TRBD2 (5 bases). The V end was cut by 1 base, the J end by 14 bases, with 15 bases between. This CDR3 is built from 13 residues. Germline CDR1 is SGHVS and CDR2 is FQNEAQ. The CDR3 is CASSLVRFKEEFF. CDR3 coding DNA: TGTGCCAGCAGCTTAGTTCGGTTCAAGGAGGAGTTCTTC.

This clone is a singleton in its sample. Here the CDR3 DNA reads TGTGCCAGCAGCGTAGGGACAGGGAGTGGTAACACCGGGGAGCTGTTTTTT. This encodes CASSVGTGSGNTGELFF. The V and J genes are TRBV9 and TRBJ2-2, with TRBD1 identical over 8 bases. Germline assignment: CDR1 SGDLS and CDR2 YYNGEE. With V trimmed by 0 bases and J by 2 bases, 6 bases remained unmatched. This CDR3 has 17 amino acids. The whole variable domain, remainder taken from reference TRBV9 and TRBJ2-2, is DSGVTQTPKHLITATGQRVTLRCSPRSGDLSVYWYQQSLDQGLQFLIQYYNGEERAKGNILERFSAQQFPDLHSELNLSSLELGDSALYFCASSVGTGSGNTGELFFGEGSRLTVL.

The rearrangement uses TRBV9 and TRBJ2-2, with 7 bases that match TRBD2. This CDR3 contains 16 residues. Germline V CDR1 and CDR2: SGDLS, YYNGEE. The trim removed 2 bases at V and 2 bases at J, leaving 6 bases unmatched. CDR3 amino acids: CASSVPRGLNTGELFF. In DNA, the CDR3 is TGTGCCAGCAGCGTTCCCCGGGGACTAAACACCGGGGAGCTGTTTTTT.

The V gene is TRBV5-1, the J gene TRBJ2-7; 11 bases agree with TRBD2. V lost 4 bases to trimming and J lost 1 base; unmatched junction nucleotides: 7. Germline CDR1 SGHRS, CDR2 YFSETQ. This CDR3 has 16 residues. The CDR3 sequence: CASSQVGTSGSYEQYF. CDR3 DNA sequence: TGCGCCAGCAGCCAGGTCGGGACTAGCGGTTCCTACGAGCAGTACTTC.

This chain joins TRBV5-1 and TRBJ2-7, with 7 bases that match TRBD1. The trim removed 5 bases at V and 1 base at J, leaving 6 bases unmatched. This CDR3 region has 14 residues. Per the germline V gene, CDR1 is SGHRS and CDR2 is YFSETQ. This CDR3 is CASRGQLTSYEQYF. The CDR3 bases are TGCGCCAGCAGGGGACAGCTGACTTCCTACGAGCAGTACTTC.

This rearrangement joins TRBV10-3 to TRBJ2-5, with D hard to call. Germline CDR1 ENHRY, CDR2 SYGVKD. Trimming cost V 0 bases and J 7 bases, with 15 bases left between them. This CDR3 region has 15 residues. The DNA for the CDR3 is TGTGCCATCAGTGAGTCAGCCCCCGAGGTGGCGACCCAGTACTTC. This codes for CAISESAPEVATQYF.

The chain recombines TRBV2 with TRBJ2-2; 10 nucleotides match TRBD2. CDR3 size: 14 residues. In germline, CDR1 is SNHLY, CDR2 FYNNEI. The trim removed 6 bases at V and 5 bases at J, leaving 3 bases unmatched. For the CDR3, the DNA is TGTGCCAGCAGAGTACTAGCGGGGACCGGGGAGCTGTTTTTT. Protein sequence: CASRVLAGTGELFF. Full variable domain (missing parts from reference TRBV2 and TRBJ2-2): EPEVTQTPSHQVTQMGQEVILRCVPISNHLYFYWYRQILGQKVEFLVSFYNNEISEKSEIFDDQFSVERPDGSNFTLKIRSTKLEDSAMYFCASRVLAGTGELFFGEGSRLTVL.

The V gene is TRBV29-1, the J gene TRBJ2-1; TRBD2 aligns across 7 bases. The CDR3 contains 12 residues. V shed 7 bases and J 10 bases; nucleotides not matched to a gene: 10. Germline V gene sequence: CDR1 SQVTM, CDR2 ANQGSEA. CDR3 DNA: TGCAGCGCCGGGGGGACCGGCGGGGAGCAGTTCTTC. Protein: CSAGGTGGEQFF.

The chain employs TRBV5-8 and TRBJ2-1, with 10 bases fitting TRBD2. The CDR3 totals 19 residues. Germline V CDR1 and CDR2: SGHTS, YDEGEE. V lost 1 base, J lost 0 bases, and 10 bases stayed unmatched. The CDR3 loop reads CASSLFETSGPRSYNEQFF. The DNA of the CDR3 is TGTGCCAGCAGCTTGTTTGAGACTAGCGGGCCCCGCTCCTACAATGAGCAGTTCTTC.

The V gene is TRBV19, the J gene TRBJ1-5, with D perhaps matching TRBD1 (6 bases). Germline CDR1 reads LNHDA; CDR2 reads SQIVND (reference sequence). This CDR3 comprises 16 residues. V was trimmed by 5 bases and J by 6 bases, leaving 20 bases between them. CDR3 sequence reads: CASSASPRTVIQPQHF. The CDR3 DNA reads TGTGCCAGTAGTGCCTCCCCACGGACAGTTATTCAGCCCCAGCATTTT.

The CDR3 DNA reads as TGTGCCAGCAGCCTGAACAGGGGAAGTACCGGGGAGCTGTTTTTT. This translates into CASSLNRGSTGELFF. This chain connects TRBV5-4 to TRBJ2-2; the match to TRBD1 covers 7 bases. Germline CDR1 reads SGHNT; CDR2 reads YYREEE (reference sequence). This CDR3 region has 15 residues. With V trimmed by 4 bases and J by 5 bases, 8 bases remained unmatched. The full variable domain, in which reference TRBV5-4 and TRBJ2-2 provide the parts outside the CDR3, is ETGVTQSPTHLIKTRGQQVTLRCSSQSGHNTVSWYQQALGQGPQFIFQYYREEENGRGNFPPRFSGLQFPNYSSELNVNALELDDSALYLCASSLNRGSTGELFFGEGSRLTVL.

The chain links TRBV9 to TRBJ2-1; 8 bases fit TRBD1. This CDR3 is 16 amino acids long. From germline, CDR1 is SGDLS and CDR2 YYNGEE. V was pared by 4 bases and J by 7 bases, with 13 bases of the junction left unmatched. DNA of the CDR3: TGTGCCAGCAGCCCCCAAGGACAGGGCTTTTTTAATGAGCAGTTCTTC. This gives the protein CASSPQGQGFFNEQFF.

The V and J genes are TRBV9 and TRBJ1-2; 8 bases fit TRBD1. CDR1 and CDR2 (germline): SGDLS, YYNGEE. This CDR3 is 14 amino acids long. The V and J ends lost 3 bases and 5 bases, in that order; junction bases with no gene match: 6. The CDR3 DNA reads as TGTGCCAGCAGCGGAACAGGGGGTGATTATGGCTACACCTTC. This codes for CASSGTGGDYGYTF. The variable domain in full, with the rest retrieved from reference TRBV9 and TRBJ1-2, is DSGVTQTPKHLITATGQRVTLRCSPRSGDLSVYWYQQSLDQGLQFLIQYYNGEERAKGNILERFSAQQFPDLHSELNLSSLELGDSALYFCASSGTGGDYGYTFGSGTRLTVV.

This rearrangement joins TRBV9 to TRBJ1-1; D not certain. Trimming pared 0 bases from V and 4 bases from J, leaving 10 bases between. CDR3 length: 14 residues. Looked up from germline, CDR1 is SGDLS and CDR2 is YYNGEE. The CDR3 sequence is CASSVDLGSTEAFF. Here the CDR3 DNA reads TGTGCCAGCAGCGTAGATTTAGGGAGCACTGAAGCTTTCTTT.

V is TRBV5-1 and J is TRBJ2-3; the match to TRBD2 covers 11 bases. The V gene's germline CDR1 is SGHRS and CDR2 YFSETQ. Trimming removed 4 bases from V and 3 bases from J; junction bases left unmatched: 7. The CDR3 consists of 16 residues. The CDR3 loop reads CASSRSSGGSTDTQYF. The CDR3 nucleotides are TGCGCCAGCAGCCGGTCTAGCGGGGGGAGTACAGATACGCAGTATTTT.

The rearrangement uses TRBV19 and TRBJ2-1; D ambiguous. V was cut by 6 bases and J by 6 bases, with 6 bases left in between. The germline V gene encodes CDR1 LNHDA and CDR2 SQIVND (reference sequence). The CDR3 sequence is 11 residues long. The CDR3 loop is CASSQINEQFF. The CDR3 bases are TGTGCCAGTAGCCAAATCAATGAGCAGTTCTTC. The complete variable domain, with remaining parts taken from reference TRBV19 and TRBJ2-1, reads DGGITQSPKYLFRKEGQNVTLSCEQNLNHDAMYWYRQDPGQGLRLIYYSQIVNDFQKGDIAEGYSVSREKKESFPLTVTSAQKNPTAFYLCASSQINEQFFGPGTRLTVL.

The chain has TRBV6-1 and TRBJ2-5; the D gene is possibly TRBD1 (6 bases). Deletions cut 2 bases from V and 4 bases from J, with 20 bases between. CDR1 and CDR2 from the germline V gene are MNHNS and SASEGT. This CDR3 has 17 amino acids. In DNA, the CDR3 is TGTGCCAGCAGTGAAAACATAAACAGGGTTCAGGGAGAGACCCAGTACTTC. This translates into CASSENINRVQGETQYF.

The chain has TRBV19 and TRBJ1-2, with D possibly being TRBD1 (6 bases). The V gene's germline CDR1 is LNHDA and CDR2 SQIVND (reference sequence). The V and J ends lost 6 bases and 8 bases respectively, with 22 bases between them. The CDR3 extends over 15 amino acids. CDR3 sequence: CASRERGGGVEGYTF. CDR3 sequence (DNA): TGTGCCAGTAGGGAAAGGGGAGGGGGTGTAGAAGGCTACACCTTC.

This clone was recorded once. V and J are TRBV6-5 and TRBJ2-3, with TRBD2 matching 7 bases. The V gene end was trimmed by 4 bases and the J gene end by 3 bases; junction bases not matched to a gene: 7. CDR3 length: 15 residues. Germline assignment: CDR1 MNHEY and CDR2 SVGAGI. The CDR3 DNA sequence: TGTGCCAGCAGTTGGGCGGGGGTTGGGACAGATACGCAGTATTTT. It specifies CASSWAGVGTDTQYF.

The chain couples TRBV18 to TRBJ2-3; 7 bases fit TRBD1. The trim removed 1 base at V and 4 bases at J, leaving 2 bases unmatched. Germline V CDR1 and CDR2: KGHSH, LQKENI. The CDR3 has 14 residues. The CDR3 region has the DNA TGTGCCAGCTCACCACAGCAGGGGGCAGATACGCAGTATTTT. Amino acid sequence: CASSPQQGADTQYF.

V usage is TRBV13 and J usage is TRBJ2-3, with 11 bases aligning to TRBD1. With 4 bases clipped from V and 4 bases from J, the junction kept 13 bases outside the gene matches. The CDR3 totals 18 residues. CDR1 PRHDT and CDR2 FYEKMQ come from the germline V gene (reference sequence). CDR3 nucleotide sequence: TGTGCCAGCAGCTGGAGAGCAGCGGGACAGGGGGGATCAGATACGCAGTATTTT. Encoded protein: CASSWRAAGQGGSDTQYF.

The chain links TRBV7-9 to TRBJ2-1; TRBD1 is a possible D gene (6 bases). Germline-derived CDR1 and CDR2 are SEHNR and FQNEAQ (reference sequence). There are 15 residues in the CDR3. Between the trimmed V and J ends, which lost 8 bases and 4 bases, there was a span of 18 bases. The CDR3 sequence: CASGQPGQGYNEQFF. The CDR3 coding sequence is TGTGCCAGCGGACAACCGGGACAAGGATACAATGAGCAGTTCTTC.

V is TRBV5-5 and J is TRBJ2-7, with a weak D call TRBD2 (7 bases). The CDR3 runs to 14 residues. Per germline, CDR1 SGHKS and CDR2 YYEKEE (reference sequence). Trimming took off 4 bases at V and 8 bases at J, with 19 bases between the two ends. The CDR3 DNA sequence: TGTGCCAGCAGCGAACGGGGGGCAGGGGAAAAGCAGTACTTC. This gives the protein CASSERGAGEKQYF.

V and J are TRBV21-1 and TRBJ2-7; no DNA check was done on the table's D call, TRBD2. TRBV21-1 is a pseudogene locus. This CDR3 has 16 amino acids. The CDR3: CASSRGTSGSSYEQYV. CDR3 coding DNA: TGTGCCAGCAGCCGAGGGACTAGCGGTAGCTCCTACGAGCAGTACGTC.